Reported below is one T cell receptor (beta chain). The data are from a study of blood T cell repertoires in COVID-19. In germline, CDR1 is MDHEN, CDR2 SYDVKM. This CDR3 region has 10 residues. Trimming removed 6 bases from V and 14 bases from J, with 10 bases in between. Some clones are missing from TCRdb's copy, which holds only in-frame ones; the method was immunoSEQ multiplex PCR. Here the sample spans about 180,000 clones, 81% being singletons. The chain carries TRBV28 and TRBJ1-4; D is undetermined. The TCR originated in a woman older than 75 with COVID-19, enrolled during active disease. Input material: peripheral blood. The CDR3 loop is CASRGPGLFF. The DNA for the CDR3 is TGTGCCAGCAGAGGACCGGGGCTGTTTTTT.